The rows below give T cell receptor beta chains drawn from one sample of a study of CD8 T cells in ankylosing spondylitis. TCRdb reprocessed the 5' RACE reads with MiXCR, giving one entry per CDR3 protein. The sample consists of under 170,000 distinct CDR3 sequences, around 43% of them appearing once. The sample taken for sequencing was synovial fluid, either unsorted or a sorted T cell fraction (not recorded which). Receptors were obtained from a male donor with ankylosing spondylitis. Each CDR3 is given with its conserved first and last residue. D genes are given only for firm matches. Some rows mark clone size as missing; the rest say once, few, many or name a class of expanded clone.

J gene,clone size,V gene,D gene,CDR3 DNA,CDR3 protein
TRBJ1-1,.,TRBV5-1,.,TGCGCCAGCAGCCTAGCATATTTGAACACTGAAGCTTTCTTT,CASSLAYLNTEAFF
TRBJ2-7,few,TRBV7-9,.,TGTGCCAGCCTATCGGGGGGCGGGAGATACGAGCAGTACTTC,CASLSGGGRYEQYF
TRBJ2-1,few,TRBV20-1,TRBD2,TGCAGTGCACCTCTAGCGGGAACGTTCTATGAGCAGTTCTTC,CSAPLAGTFYEQFF
TRBJ2-3,.,TRBV20-1,.,TGCAGTGCAAATTGGGTTGCCGGCACAGATACGCAGTATTTT,CSANWVAGTDTQYF
TRBJ2-2,few,TRBV30,TRBD2,TGTGCCTGGAGTGTTGGAGGGAGGGACACCGGGGAGCTGTTTTTT,CAWSVGGRDTGELFF
TRBJ2-1,.,TRBV3-1,.,TGTGCCAGCAGCTTTCAGACAGGAGACCCTAACAATGAGCAGTTCTTC,CASSFQTGDPNNEQFF
TRBJ2-1,.,TRBV5-6,TRBD1,TGTGCCAGCAGCTTTCAGGGGGCCAATGAGCAGTTCTTC,CASSFQGANEQFF
TRBJ2-2,few,TRBV5-1,.,TGCGCCAGCAGCCTGGGTTGTCAAAACACCGGGGAGCTGTTTTTT,CASSLGCQNTGELFF
TRBJ1-2,few,TRBV12-3/TRBV12-4,.,TGTGCCAGCAGTTTCAAACTCCTCAAGACTTGGGGTGGCTACACCTTC,CASSFKLLKTWGGYTF
TRBJ1-1,.,TRBV27,.,TGTGCCAGCGGATGGTCAGTCGGCACTGAAGCTTTCTTT,CASGWSVGTEAFF
TRBJ2-5,.,TRBV27,.,TGTGCCAGCAGTTTGACAGGGGAGGGGGAGACCCAGTACTTC,CASSLTGEGETQYF
TRBJ2-7,.,TRBV7-9,TRBD1,TGTGCCAGCAGCTTAACCCCGGGGACAGGGCCCTACGAGCAGTACTTC,CASSLTPGTGPYEQYF
TRBJ2-6,.,TRBV6-2/TRBV6-3,.,TGTGCCAGCAGTTCAGACTCTGGGGCCAACGTCCTGACTTTC,CASSSDSGANVLTF
TRBJ2-1,few,TRBV19,TRBD2,TGTGCCAGTAGCCCGCGCCGGGGGGACAATGAGCAGTTCTTC,CASSPRRGDNEQFF
TRBJ2-7,few,TRBV7-8,TRBD1,TGTGCCAGCAGCTTAGGACAGGGGGCGCTTTACGAGCAGTACTTC,CASSLGQGALYEQYF
TRBJ2-2,few,TRBV6-2/TRBV6-3,TRBD2,TGTGCCAGCAGAGAGCGGGAGAGGGAGTCCGGGGAGCTGTTTTTT,CASRERERESGELFF
TRBJ2-7,few,TRBV12-3/TRBV12-4,.,TGTGCCAGCAGTCCCTCGGGACTTCCCGCGGCGCAGTACTTC,CASSPSGLPAAQYF
TRBJ1-3,.,TRBV9,.,TGTGCCAGCAGCGTAGCTGGTGGAAACACCATATATTTT,CASSVAGGNTIYF
TRBJ1-2,few,TRBV10-3,TRBD1,TGTGCCACCGAGGGACAGGAGCTAAACTATGGCTACACCTTC,CATEGQELNYGYTF
TRBJ2-5,few,TRBV4-1,TRBD2,TGCGCCAGCAGCCAAGTACTAGCGGGAGGAGAGACCCAGTACTTC,CASSQVLAGGETQYF
TRBJ1-4,.,TRBV27,.,TGTGCCAGCAGTTTAGAGGGGTACCATAATGAAAAACTGTTTTTT,CASSLEGYHNEKLFF
TRBJ2-2,.,TRBV11-2,.,TGTGCCAGCAGCGGGTGGAAGGGTAGGGCCGGGGAGCTGTTTTTT,CASSGWKGRAGELFF
TRBJ1-1,.,TRBV10-3,.,TGTGCCATCAGGAACTCAGGGTTACTCGACACTGAAGCTTTCTTT,CAIRNSGLLDTEAFF
TRBJ2-7,medium-sized,TRBV4-1,TRBD2,TGCGCCAGCAGCCAAAATAGCGGGGGGACCTACGAGCAGTACTTC,CASSQNSGGTYEQYF
TRBJ1-5,few,TRBV7-8,.,TGTGCCAGCAGCTTAGTGGGGCCAGGGGTGTACAATCAGCCCCAGCATTTT,CASSLVGPGVYNQPQHF
TRBJ2-7,.,TRBV4-1,TRBD2,TGCGCCAGCAGCCAAACCCGGCCGGGACTAGCTACCAACGAGCAGTACTTC,CASSQTRPGLATNEQYF
TRBJ1-1,many,TRBV7-8,.,TGTGCCAGCAGCTTAGCGTTGAGAGCTATGAACACTGAAGCTTTCTTT,CASSLALRAMNTEAFF
TRBJ1-1,few,TRBV12-3/TRBV12-4,TRBD1,TGTGCCAGCAGTTTAGGCGACAGGGGGCTGCCTTTTGGAACGGACACTGAAGCTTTCTTT,CASSLGDRGLPFGTDTEAFF
TRBJ2-2,.,TRBV6-1,TRBD1,TGTGCCAGCGCGGGACAGGGGGACACCGGGGAGCTGTTTTTT,CASAGQGDTGELFF
TRBJ2-7,.,TRBV4-1,.,TGCGCCAGCAGCCAAGTTCTGGATGGGTGGTACGAGCAGTACTTC,CASSQVLDGWYEQYF
TRBJ1-1,.,TRBV2,.,TGTGCCAGCATCAGGACAGTTGGAACTGAAGCTTTCTTT,CASIRTVGTEAFF
TRBJ1-1,few,TRBV4-1,TRBD1,TGCGCCAGCAGCCAGGGCCCAGAGGACAGGGAGAACACTGAAGCTTTCTTT,CASSQGPEDRENTEAFF
TRBJ2-2,few,TRBV7-9,.,TGTGCCAGCAGCCCTCGGGACGGATCGAACACCGGGGAGCTGTTTTTT,CASSPRDGSNTGELFF
TRBJ2-7,many,TRBV20-1,TRBD1,TGCAGTGCTAGGGAAACGGGACAGAGAGCCTACGAGCAGTACTTC,CSARETGQRAYEQYF
TRBJ2-7,few,TRBV7-3,TRBD1,TGTGCCAGCAGTTCGACAGGGGCTAGCCCCTACGAGCAGTACTTC,CASSSTGASPYEQYF
TRBJ2-2,few,TRBV7-9,TRBD1,TGTGCCAGCAGTCGACAGGGCAACACCGGGGAGCTGTTTTTT,CASSRQGNTGELFF
TRBJ2-6,few,TRBV12-3/TRBV12-4,.,TGTGCCAGCAGGGCCGACTCTGGGGCCAACGTCCTGACTTTC,CASRADSGANVLTF
TRBJ2-7,.,TRBV7-9,TRBD1,TGTGCCAGCAGCCTGGGACAGGGGGTTTTCTACGAGCAGTACTTC,CASSLGQGVFYEQYF
TRBJ2-3,.,TRBV15,TRBD2,TGTGCCACCAGGCCGACTAGCGGGAGGTCCCCTGGCACAGATACGCAGTATTTT,CATRPTSGRSPGTDTQYF
TRBJ2-1,.,TRBV5-6,.,TGTGCCAGCAGCTTTAGGGGGATAGCCTACAATGAGCAGTTCTTC,CASSFRGIAYNEQFF
TRBJ1-5,.,TRBV27,.,TGTGCCAGCAGTTTATATTCGGGGACTGCGAATCAGCCCCAGCATTTT,CASSLYSGTANQPQHF
TRBJ1-1,.,TRBV12-2,.,TGTGCAAGTCACTCTGGACAGAAAGAAGCTTTCTTT,CASHSGQKEAFF
TRBJ1-1,.,TRBV5-5,TRBD1,TGTGCCAGCAGCCTCCGGGACAGGGCCTCGGGCGCTGAAGCTTTCTTT,CASSLRDRASGAEAFF
TRBJ2-3,.,TRBV29-1,.,TGCAGCGTTGTTCTAGGGAACACAGATACGCAGTATTTT,CSVVLGNTDTQYF